This TCR beta chain is drawn from a study of cytotoxic CD8 clonotypes in ibrutinib-treated CLL. Study as a whole: Treatment had run for a median approximately eleven months, range 6 to 36, when response samples were taken. Samples had a mean of nearly 260,000 productive templates and almost 95,000 productive rearrangements. Study observations and caveats: Baseline levels of clonality went above those of age-matched healthy donors and moved with circulating CD8+ T-cell counts.

Trimming left V 5 bases short and J 0 bases short, with 13 bases between. This CDR3 has 15 amino acids. Looked up from germline, CDR1 is SGHVS and CDR2 is FNYEAQ. This clone has just a few counts. The antigen is not known. Assay used: immunoSEQ multiplex PCR; TCRdb lists only in-frame clones, some missing. The sample records 330,000 or so clones, roughly 70% being singletons. The gene calls are TRBV7-6 and TRBJ1-1, with D possibly matching TRBD1 (6 bases). The sequence came from a human donor with chronic lymphocytic leukemia. The material sequenced was PBMCs, taken after 36 months of ibrutinib treatment. The CDR3 protein is CASSPRTDMNTEAFF. CDR3 coding DNA: TGTGCCAGCAGCCCCAGGACAGACATGAACACTGAAGCTTTCTTT.